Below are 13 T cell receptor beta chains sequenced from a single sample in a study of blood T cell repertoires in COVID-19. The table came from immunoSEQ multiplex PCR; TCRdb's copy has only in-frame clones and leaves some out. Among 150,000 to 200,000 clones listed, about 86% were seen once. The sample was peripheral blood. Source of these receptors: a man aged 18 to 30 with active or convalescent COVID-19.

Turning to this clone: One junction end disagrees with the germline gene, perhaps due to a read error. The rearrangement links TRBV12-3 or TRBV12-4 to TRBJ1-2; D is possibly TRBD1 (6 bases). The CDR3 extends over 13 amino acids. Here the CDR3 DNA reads TGTACCAGCACCTGGACAGTGGGCTATGGCTACACCTTC. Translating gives CTSTWTVGYGYTF.

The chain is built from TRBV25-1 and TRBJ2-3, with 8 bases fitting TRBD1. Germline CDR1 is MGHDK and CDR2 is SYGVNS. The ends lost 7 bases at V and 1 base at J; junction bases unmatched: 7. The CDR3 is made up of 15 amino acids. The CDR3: CASTQGQGGTDTQYF. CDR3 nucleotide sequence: TGTGCCAGCACTCAAGGACAGGGCGGCACAGATACGCAGTATTTT.

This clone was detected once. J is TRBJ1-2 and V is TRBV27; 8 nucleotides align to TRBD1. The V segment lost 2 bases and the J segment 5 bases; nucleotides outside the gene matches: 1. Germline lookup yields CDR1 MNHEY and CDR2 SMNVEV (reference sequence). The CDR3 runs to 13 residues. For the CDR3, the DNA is TGTGCCAGCAGTTTAAGGACAGGGTATGGCTACACCTTC. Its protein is CASSLRTGYGYTF.

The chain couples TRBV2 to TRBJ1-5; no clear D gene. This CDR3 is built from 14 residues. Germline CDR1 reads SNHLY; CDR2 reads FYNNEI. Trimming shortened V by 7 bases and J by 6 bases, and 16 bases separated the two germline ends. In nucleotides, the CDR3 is TGTGCCAGCACGGGTGGGGAGCTTGGTCAGCCCCAGCATTTT. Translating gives CASTGGELGQPQHF.

The CDR3 reads CASSHVAGVVDEQFF. The CDR3 nucleotides read TGTGCCAGCAGCCATGTAGCGGGAGTCGTCGATGAGCAGTTCTTC. The chain carries TRBV11-3 and TRBJ2-1, with 9 bases lining up with TRBD2. The ends lost 5 bases at V and 8 bases at J; junction bases unmatched: 10. Germline V CDR1 and CDR2: SGHNT, YENEEA. The length of the CDR3 is 15 residues. The full variable domain, its missing parts supplied by reference TRBV11-3 and TRBJ2-1, is EAGVVQSPRYKIIEKKQPVAFWCNPISGHNTLYWYLQNLGQGPELLIRYENEEAVDDSQLPKDRFSAERLKGVDSTLKIQPAELGDSAVYLCASSHVAGVVDEQFFGPGTRLTVL.

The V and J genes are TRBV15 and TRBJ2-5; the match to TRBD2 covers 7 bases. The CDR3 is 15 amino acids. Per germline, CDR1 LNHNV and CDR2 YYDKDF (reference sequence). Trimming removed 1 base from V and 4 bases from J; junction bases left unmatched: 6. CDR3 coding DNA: TGTGCCACCAGCAGAGTATCAACTAGCGCAGAGACCCAGTACTTC. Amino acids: CATSRVSTSAETQYF.

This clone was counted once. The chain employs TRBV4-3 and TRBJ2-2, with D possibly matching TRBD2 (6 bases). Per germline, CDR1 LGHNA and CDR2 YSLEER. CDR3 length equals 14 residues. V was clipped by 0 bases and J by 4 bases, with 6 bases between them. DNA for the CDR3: TGCGCCAGCAGCCAAGAGGGACTCACCGGGGAGCTGTTTTTT. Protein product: CASSQEGLTGELFF.

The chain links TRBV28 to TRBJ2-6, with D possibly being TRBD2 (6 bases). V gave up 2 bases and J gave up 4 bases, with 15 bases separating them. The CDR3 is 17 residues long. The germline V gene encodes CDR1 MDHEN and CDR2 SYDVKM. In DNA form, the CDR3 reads TGTGCCAGCAGTTTACCCCCGGGACTGGGGGGGGCCAACGTCCTGACTTTC. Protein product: CASSLPPGLGGANVLTF.

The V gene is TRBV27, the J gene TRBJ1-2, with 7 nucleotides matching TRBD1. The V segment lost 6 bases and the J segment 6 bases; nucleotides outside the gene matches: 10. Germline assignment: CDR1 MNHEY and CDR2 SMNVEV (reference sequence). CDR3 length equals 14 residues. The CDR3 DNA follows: TGTGCCAGCAGGTCCGGACAGGCGGTTGATGGCTACACCTTC. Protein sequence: CASRSGQAVDGYTF.

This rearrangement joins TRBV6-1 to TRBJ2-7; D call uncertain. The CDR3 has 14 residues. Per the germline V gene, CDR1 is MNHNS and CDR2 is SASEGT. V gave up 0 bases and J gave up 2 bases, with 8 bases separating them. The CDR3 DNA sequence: TGTGCCAGCAGTGAAGCATCAGATGCCTACGAGCAGTACGTC. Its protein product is CASSEASDAYEQYV.

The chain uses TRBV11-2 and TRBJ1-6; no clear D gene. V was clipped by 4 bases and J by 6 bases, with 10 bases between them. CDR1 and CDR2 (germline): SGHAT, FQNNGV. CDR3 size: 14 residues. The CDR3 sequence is CASSSTGSNSPLHF. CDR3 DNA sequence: TGTGCCAGCAGCTCTACCGGGAGTAATTCACCCCTCCACTTT.

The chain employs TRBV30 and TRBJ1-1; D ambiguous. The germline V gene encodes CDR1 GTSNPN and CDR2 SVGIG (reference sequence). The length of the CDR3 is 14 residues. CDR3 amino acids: CAYWSLIFRTEAFF. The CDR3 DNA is TGTGCTTACTGGAGTCTTATATTCCGAACTGAAGCTTTCTTT.

The CDR3 loop is CASSFGQTNTGELFF. The CDR3 region has the DNA TGTGCCAGCAGCTTCGGACAAACGAACACCGGGGAGCTGTTTTTT. V is TRBV5-6 and J is TRBJ2-2; D is perhaps TRBD1 (5 bases). The CDR3 runs to 15 residues. Germline-derived CDR1 and CDR2 are SGHDT and YYEEEE. Trimming removed 2 bases at V and 0 bases at J, with 8 bases between.